This T cell receptor (beta chain) came from a study of regulatory T cells in long-lasting Graves disease. Whole-study context: Newly diagnosed Graves' patients took antithyroid drugs under 3 months.

Combining iRepertoire HTBI primers with Arm-PCR of CDR3 regions, the authors built TCR beta libraries. A single record per CDR3 protein comes from TCRdb applying MiXCR to the multiplex PCR reads. The data hold about 610,000 distinct CDR3 sequences, with about 16% observed a single time. Indicated time point: newly diagnosed GD, antithyroid drugs for less than 3 months. RNA from PBMCs was the source of the TCR library. These data also featured in a second study, about T cells in Graves' hyperthyroidism and ophthalmopathy. From that paper: Expanded thyroid clonotypes (above 0.001) were mostly also found in blood.

This specimen was peripheral blood mononuclear cells (PBMCs), taken at new diagnosis, from a patient treated with antithyroid drugs. The source is a man aged 18 to 29 with Graves disease.

The CDR3 reads CSARGHPNTEAFF. The CDR3 DNA follows: TGCAGTGCTAGGGGACATCCGAACACTGAAGCTTTCTTT. V usage is TRBV20-1 and J usage is TRBJ1-1, with D possibly TRBD1 on 6 matching bases. Germline V gene lookup returns CDR1 DFQATT and CDR2 SNEGSKA (reference sequence). V was pared by 3 bases and J by 1 base, with 9 bases between. This CDR3 is 13 amino acids long.